The T cell receptor beta chain described here comes from a study of tumor and adjacent non-tumor tissue in lung cancer. On the study more broadly: Patients comprised over 9 adenocarcinoma, a couple of squamous cell carcinoma and 1 small cell lung cancer. The patients, approximately 9 men and roughly 5 women, were 31 to 76 with stage I to III disease.

A modified ARM-PCR protocol with three rounds of nested PCR amplified TCRbeta. TCRdb reprocessed the multiplex PCR reads with MiXCR, giving one entry per CDR3 protein. Of roughly 75,000 distinct CDR3 sequences listed, roughly 80% are singletons. The template was RNA from unsorted bulk tissue. V was cut by 7 bases and J by 7 bases, with 17 bases left in between. The CDR3 extends over 13 amino acids. This chain uses TRBV12-3 or TRBV12-4 with TRBJ2-7; D is ambiguous. This receptor was obtained from a woman between 45 and 65 years old with non-small cell lung cancer. Sequencing was done on a sample of lung tumor tissue. The CDR3 region has the DNA TGTGCCAGCATCACGTCTCTCGCTCGGGAGCAGTACTTC. It is translated as CASITSLAREQYF.